One sample yielded the 29 T cell receptor beta chains listed below, sequenced in a study of tumor-infiltrating lymphocytes in primary liver carcinoma. TCR beta cDNA was reverse-transcribed from around 0.55 ug of total RNA. The reaction used a constant-region primer and ProtoScript II reverse transcriptase. What produced the TCR beta libraries was three nested multiplex PCR rounds using slightly modified ARM-PCR. The two initial PCR rounds, roughly 9 cycles each, used TRBV1-TRBV30 forward and C-beta reverse primers. From the multiplex PCR reads, TCRdb called clonotypes with MiXCR, one entry per CDR3 protein. Of 300,000 to 350,000 distinct CDR3 sequences in the sample, less than 65% were seen once. Germline DNA was also extracted, and blood RNA was taken from unsorted whole blood. Sequenced sample: peripheral blood. The receptors were gathered from a man aged 35 to 55 with primary liver carcinoma and hepatitis B virus infection.

This clonotype showed up just a few times. The CDR3 reads CASSLSDANEKLFF. DNA for the CDR3: TGCGCCAGCAGCTTGTCTGACGCTAATGAAAAACTGTTTTTT. This chain uses TRBV5-1 with TRBJ1-4; D is uncertain. The CDR3 loop spans 14 amino acids. Trimming removed 1 base from V and 3 bases from J, with 7 bases in between. Germline lookup yields CDR1 SGHRS and CDR2 YFSETQ.

This clonotype was detected ten times or more. The chain is built from TRBV12-3 or TRBV12-4 and TRBJ2-5; TRBD2 is a possible D gene (7 bases). The ends were cut back, 7 bases at V and 1 base at J, with 13 bases in the middle. The CDR3 has 14 amino acids. The DNA of the CDR3 is TGTGCCAGCACCGAGGGAGGGGGCCAAGAGACCCAGTACTTC. It is translated as CASTEGGGQETQYF.

This chain links TRBV24-1 with TRBJ2-3; D is perhaps TRBD2 (6 bases). The CDR3 length is 13 residues. Trimming pared 8 bases from V and 6 bases from J, leaving 14 bases between. Per the germline V gene, CDR1 is KGHDR and CDR2 is SFDVKD. The CDR3 reads CATNPLAGDTQYF. DNA for the CDR3: TGTGCCACCAATCCACTCGCGGGGGATACGCAGTATTTT.

About this clonotype: This could be a read error, since a much larger clone is one nucleotide away. The CDR3: CASSQIGRGFDEQYF. For the CDR3, the DNA is TGTGCCAGCAGCCAAATAGGGAGGGGTTTCGACGAGCAGTACTTC. The chain combines TRBV6-5 with TRBJ2-7; 7 nucleotides agree with TRBD2. V shed 6 bases, J shed 5 bases, and the junction held 13 bases outside the gene matches. This CDR3 comprises 15 residues. The germline CDR1 and CDR2 sequences are MNHEY and SVGAGI.

Concerning this clonotype: The conserved closing phenylalanine or tryptophan is absent in this CDR3, likely reflecting a read error. The CDR3 coding sequence is TGTGCTAGTGGTTTGGGTCAGGGCCGTGCTTTCTCT. Translating gives CASGLGQGRAFS. V usage is TRBV12-5 and J usage is TRBJ1-1, with a possible D match to TRBD1 (5 bases). Germline V gives CDR1 LGHNT, CDR2 FRNRAP. V lost 1 base to trimming and J lost 11 bases, with 11 bases between them. The CDR3 consists of 12 residues.

With respect to this clonotype: A much larger clone differs by one base, so this may be a read error. The chain uses TRBV4-1 and TRBJ2-5; 14 nucleotides match TRBD2. The CDR3 loop spans 18 amino acids. Germline trimming cut 4 bases from V and 5 bases from J; bases unmatched to any gene: 12. Germline values: CDR1 MGHRA, CDR2 YSYEKL. The CDR3 region is CASSRTGTSGSNTETQYF. CDR3 DNA sequence: TGCGCCAGCAGCCGAACCGGGACTAGCGGGAGTAATACGGAGACCCAGTACTTC.

Note on this clonotype: Given a much more abundant clone one base away, this may be a read error. The rearrangement uses TRBV29-1 and TRBJ2-1; 10 nucleotides line up with TRBD1. Looked up from germline, CDR1 is SQVTM and CDR2 is ANQGSEA. This CDR3 spans 16 amino acids. The CDR3 sequence is CSVELPTGGSYNEQSF. In DNA, the CDR3 is TGCAGCGTTGAACTCCCGACAGGGGGCTCCTACAATGAGCAGTCCTTC.

Turning to this clonotype: Here the CDR3 omits its conserved ending phenylalanine or tryptophan, so a read error is the likely source. The V gene is TRBV10-3, the J gene TRBJ2-7, with D hard to call. Germline loops: CDR1 ENHRY, CDR2 SYGVKD. This CDR3 is built from 12 residues. With 3 bases removed from V and 10 bases from J, the gap between germline ends came to 13 bases. As DNA, the CDR3 is TGTGCCATCAGTGAAGCCGGCCAAGAACAGTACCTC. Protein sequence: CAISEAGQEQYL.

The chain carries TRBV14 and TRBJ2-7, with D possibly matching TRBD1 (5 bases). V was trimmed by 3 bases and J by 3 bases, leaving 15 bases between them. The CDR3 is made up of 15 amino acids. Germline lookup yields CDR1 SGHDN and CDR2 FVKESK. CDR3 sequence: CASSQDGRECYEQYF. The CDR3 DNA reads TGTGCCAGCAGCCAGGACGGCAGGGAATGCTACGAGCAGTACTTC.

Comments on this clonotype: The conserved phenylalanine or tryptophan normally closing the CDR3 is absent here, so this likely arose from a read error. The chain employs TRBV6-2 or TRBV6-3 and TRBJ2-7; D call uncertain. V lost 7 bases and J lost 3, with 13 bases in between. This CDR3 has 13 amino acids. Looked up from germline, CDR1 is MNHEY and CDR2 is SVGEGT. CDR3 sequence reads: CASISRLNYEQYS. The DNA for the CDR3 is TGTGCCAGCATATCCCGGCTGAACTACGAGCAGTACTCC.

DNA of the CDR3: TGTGCCATCAATCAAACCTTGGGACAGAAAAATGAGCAGTTCTTC. It specifies CAINQTLGQKNEQFF. V and J are TRBV12-3 or TRBV12-4 and TRBJ2-1; 7 bases are a match to TRBD1. The V gene end was trimmed by 10 bases and the J gene end by 7 bases; junction bases not matched to a gene: 16. This CDR3 is 15 amino acids long.

As for this clonotype: Likely a read error: the CDR3 ends without its conserved phenylalanine or tryptophan. The rearrangement uses TRBV11-2 and TRBJ2-5, with 7 bases matching TRBD2. The CDR3 loop spans 15 amino acids. Germline lookup yields CDR1 SGHAT and CDR2 FQNNGV. CDR3 coding DNA: TGTGCCGGCAGCTTAGGGGCGGGAGATCAAGAGACCCAGTACCTC. It yields the protein CAGSLGAGDQETQYL.

A remark on this clonotype: This may stem from a read error, because a much larger clone lies one nucleotide away. This sequence joins TRBV4-3 and TRBJ2-5; possibly TRBD1 or TRBD2 for D (5 bases each). The CDR3 has 14 amino acids. Germline CDR1 is LGHNA and CDR2 is YSLEER. Here the CDR3 reads CASSRTGPREIQYF. CDR3 nucleotides: TGCGCCAGCAGCCGTACCGGGCCCAGGGAGATCCAGTACTTC.

This clonotype showed up just a few times. V usage is TRBV28 and J usage is TRBJ2-6; D unresolved. The V and J ends lost 5 bases and 0 bases respectively, with 8 bases between them. CDR3 length: 15 amino acids. Per the germline V gene, CDR1 is MDHEN and CDR2 is SYDVKM. The CDR3 nucleotides read TGTGCCAGCAGTCCCGCCTTCTCTGGGGCCAACGTCCTGACTTTC. Amino acid sequence: CASSPAFSGANVLTF.

The genes are TRBV11-2 and TRBJ2-7; D remains ambiguous. Germline V gives CDR1 SGHAT, CDR2 FQNNGV. The CDR3 is 13 amino acids. V lost 3 bases and J lost 9, with 15 bases in between. This CDR3 reads CASSFTDTYTQYF. The CDR3, as DNA: TGTGCCAGCAGCTTTACGGATACCTACACGCAGTACTTC.

Comments on this clonotype: An end of the junction does not agree with germline; a read error may underlie this. The CDR3 DNA reads TGTGCCAGCAACTTACGCCCCGGTCAGGGCGAAGAGACCCAGTACTTC. Translation: CASNLRPGQGEETQYF. V and J are TRBV11-2 and TRBJ2-5; a possible D gene is TRBD1 (5 bases). Germline V gene data show CDR1 as SGHAT and CDR2 as FQNNGV. The CDR3 has 16 residues.

This clonotype was seen only once. A much larger clone lies a single base off, so this may be a read error. The chain carries TRBV4-1 and TRBJ2-7, with D tentatively TRBD1 or TRBD2 (5 bases each). Trimming left V 4 bases short and J 3 bases short, with 10 bases between. CDR3 length equals 13 residues. Germline-derived CDR1 and CDR2 are MGHRA and YSYEKL. As DNA, the CDR3 is TGCGCCAGCAGCCGAGGGGTCCGCTACGAGCAGTACTTC. It specifies CASSRGVRYEQYF.

The chain has TRBV29-1 and TRBJ1-2, with D hard to call. Per germline, CDR1 SQVTM and CDR2 ANQGSEA. The germline V and J ends were trimmed by 4 bases and 0 bases, with 9 bases remaining between them. This CDR3 is 13 amino acids long. CDR3 bases: TGCAGCGTTGTTGAAGGAGCTAACTATGGCTACACCTTC. It yields the protein CSVVEGANYGYTF.

This clonotype has ten or more counts. The V and J genes are TRBV4-3 and TRBJ1-3, with D perhaps TRBD1 (5 bases). From germline, CDR1 is LGHNA and CDR2 YSLEER. The CDR3 extends over 16 amino acids. The V gene lost 1 base and the J gene lost 2 bases, with 12 bases spanning the gap. CDR3 protein: CASSQAHRDPGNTIYF. As DNA, the CDR3 is TGCGCCAGCAGCCAAGCACACCGGGACCCTGGAAACACCATATATTTT.

In its sample, this clonotype was seen a few times. The chain links TRBV4-2 to TRBJ2-3, with no clear D. The germline gives CDR1 LGHNA, CDR2 YNFKEQ. Trimming removed 1 base from V and 4 bases from J, with 9 bases in between. The CDR3 is 14 amino acids. Here the CDR3 reads CASSQAFRADTQYF. The CDR3 DNA reads as TGTGCCAGCAGCCAAGCGTTCCGGGCAGATACGCAGTATTTT.

V is TRBV4-2 and J is TRBJ1-2; 10 bases match TRBD1. Germline V lookup: CDR1 LGHNA, CDR2 YNFKEQ. This CDR3 spans 17 amino acids. V was clipped by 1 base and J by 4 bases; unmatched bases: 9. The CDR3: CASSQAGTGADGYGYTF. The CDR3, as DNA: TGTGCCAGCAGCCAAGCCGGGACAGGGGCGGACGGCTATGGCTACACCTTC.

This clonotype has more than one count but fewer than ten. A read error may account for a junction end that differs from germline. This sequence joins TRBV6-1 and TRBJ2-1; D is possibly TRBD1 (6 bases). Germline CDR1 and CDR2: MNHNS and SASEGT. This CDR3 has 15 amino acids. CDR3 sequence reads: CATSETTGSGNEQFF. CDR3 in DNA: TGTGCCACCAGTGAGACTACAGGGTCGGGCAATGAGCAGTTCTTC.

This sequence joins TRBV2 and TRBJ2-2; the D call may be TRBD1 or TRBD2 (5 bases each). Germline CDR1 is SNHLY and CDR2 is FYNNEI. Trimming left V 5 bases short and J 3 bases short, with 13 bases between. The CDR3 contains 15 residues. The CDR3 loop is CASSPDGAYTGELFF. The CDR3 DNA follows: TGTGCCAGCAGTCCCGACGGGGCATACACCGGGGAGCTGTTTTTT.

About this clonotype: A much larger clone lies one base from this, so it may be a read error. CDR3 nucleotides: TGTGCCAGCATACTGCTGGGGGGAGTCTACGAGCAGTACTTC. Amino acids: CASILLGGVYEQYF. The chain recombines TRBV6-2 or TRBV6-3 with TRBJ2-7, with a possible D match to TRBD2 (6 bases). V lost 7 bases and J 3 bases, leaving 16 bases between the germline ends. CDR3 length: 14 amino acids. Germline-derived CDR1 and CDR2 are MNHEY and SVGEGT.

Concerning this clonotype itself: A much larger clone lies one base from this, so it may be a read error. This chain links TRBV12-3 or TRBV12-4 with TRBJ2-7; 8 bases match TRBD1. The CDR3 loop spans 13 amino acids. The CDR3 sequence is CASSLSTGDERYF. DNA of the CDR3: TGTGCCAGCAGTTTATCGACAGGGGACGAGCGGTACTTC.

V is TRBV28 and J is TRBJ1-3; D gene unclear. This CDR3 spans 10 amino acids. In germline, CDR1 is MDHEN, CDR2 SYDVKM. V lost 10 bases, J lost 8 bases, and 9 bases lay in between. CDR3: CATERDTIYF. In nucleotides, the CDR3 is TGTGCCACGGAAAGGGACACCATATATTTT.

The chain couples TRBV11-2 to TRBJ2-1; 7 bases are shared with TRBD2. The length of the CDR3 is 17 residues. Germline V gene data show CDR1 as SGHAT and CDR2 as FQNNGV. The ends lost 9 bases at V and 0 bases at J; junction bases unmatched: 14. Here the CDR3 DNA reads TGTGCCAGTAGCAGAGGGACTAACGGCAGCTCCTACAATGAGCAGTTCTTC. Translated, it gives CASSRGTNGSSYNEQFF. The full variable domain, rest sourced from reference TRBV11-2 and TRBJ2-1, is EAGVAQSPRYKIIEKRQSVAFWCNPISGHATLYWYQQILGQGPKLLIQFQNNGVVDDSQLPKDRFSAERLKGVDSTLKIQPAKLEDSAVYLCASSRGTNGSSYNEQFFGPGTRLTVL.

This clonotype has a count of ten or more. This sequence joins TRBV11-2 and TRBJ2-1; D gene unclear. The germline CDR1 and CDR2 sequences are SGHAT and FQNNGV. The V gene lost 0 bases and the J gene lost 5 bases, with 8 bases spanning the gap. The CDR3 is 14 residues long. The DNA for the CDR3 is TGTGCCAGCAGCTTAGAGGCCCCACACAATGAGCAGTTCTTC. Its translation: CASSLEAPHNEQFF.

For this clonotype: The junction departs from the called germline gene at one end, perhaps through a read error. The chain links TRBV5-5 to TRBJ2-7; no definite D call. Germline V gives CDR1 SGHKS, CDR2 YYEKEE (reference sequence). CDR3 size: 14 residues. CDR3 DNA: TGTGCCAGCAGCTCGGCCGGGCGGTCCTACAAGCAGTACTTC. This codes for CASSSAGRSYKQYF.